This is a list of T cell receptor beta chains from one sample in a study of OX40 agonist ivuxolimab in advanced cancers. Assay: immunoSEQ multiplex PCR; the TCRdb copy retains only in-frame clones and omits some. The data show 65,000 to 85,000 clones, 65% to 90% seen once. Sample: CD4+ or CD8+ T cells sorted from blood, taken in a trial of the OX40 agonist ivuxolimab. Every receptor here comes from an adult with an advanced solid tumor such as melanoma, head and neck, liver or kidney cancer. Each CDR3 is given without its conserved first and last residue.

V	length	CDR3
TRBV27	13	ASSFAGVRGNEQY
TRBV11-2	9	EDSSLTEAF
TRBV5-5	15	ASSLPTTLSSGNTIY
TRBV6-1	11	ASSGRNTGELF
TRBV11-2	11	ASSDRMVKEAF
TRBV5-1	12	ASSLDTGNTEAF
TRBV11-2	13	ASSLDPNKHSPLH
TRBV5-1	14	ASSLEGQGYNSPLH
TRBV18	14	ASSPGWGLNTGELF
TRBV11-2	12	ASSLDRVSYGYT
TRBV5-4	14	ASSIAGRRLNTEAF
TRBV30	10	AWTVGLYGYT
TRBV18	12	ASSPGQGTGELF
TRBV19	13	ASSIDSTSGYGYT
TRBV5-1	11	ASSLGASDEQF
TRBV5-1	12	ASSLSSGTDTQY
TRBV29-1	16	SVSGLAGAYYSYNEQF
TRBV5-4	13	ASSPLAGGKETQY
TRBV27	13	ASSLSPRWGYGYT
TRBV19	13	ATREPSGGNYGYT
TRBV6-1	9	ASRVASAPF
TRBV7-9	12	ASSRRDSSYEQY
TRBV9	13	ASSVEHLHGNEQF
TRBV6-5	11	ASTKNRGLEQY
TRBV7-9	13	ASAPWGVSNTEAF
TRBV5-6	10	ASSFRLDGYT
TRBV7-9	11	ASSLAFNTEAF
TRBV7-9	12	ASSLDSYTGELF
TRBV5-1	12	ASGLPTNTGELF
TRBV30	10	ASGGQARGYT
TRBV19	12	ASSPQGETTEAF
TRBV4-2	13	ASSQERLSTGELF
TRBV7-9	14	ASSSWQGGNTDTQY
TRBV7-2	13	ASSLEGHSGNTIY
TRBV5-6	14	ASSAGQGGRGDTQY
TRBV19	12	ASSTDHSGNTIY
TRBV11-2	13	ASSLDPGAYTEAF
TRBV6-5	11	ASHDRSNQPQH
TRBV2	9	ASSDSREQY
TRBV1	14	TSSQEGAGSPDTQY
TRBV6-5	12	ASRFGQGTYEQY
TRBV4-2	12	ASSFDSPGNTIY